The 5 T cell receptor beta chains in this list originate from one sample, sequenced in a study of neurological immune-mediated disorders. Sample time point: longitudinal time-point 3. A single record per CDR3 protein comes from TCRdb applying MiXCR to the 5' RACE reads. The data show under 130,000 distinct CDR3 sequences, about 10% seen once. Sequences were obtained from PBMCs. The source of these receptors is a female donor with HTLV-1-associated myelopathy (HAM/TSP).

The rearrangement links TRBV21-1 to TRBJ1-1; the D call of TRBD1 is as the table states it, not checked on the DNA. TRBV21-1 corresponds to a pseudogene. The CDR3 loop spans 13 amino acids. CDR3 sequence (DNA): TGTGCCAGCAGCCCCGGGTGGCCTATGGAAGCTTTCTTT. This sequence encodes CASSPGWPMEAFF.

At least ten counts were recorded for this clonotype. The rearrangement uses TRBV7-3 and TRBJ1-4; the match to TRBD1 covers 10 bases. Trimming cost V 2 bases and J 14 bases; bases outside gene matches: 8. Germline values: CDR1 SGHTA, CDR2 FQGTGA. CDR3 length: 14 amino acids. CDR3 bases: TGTGCCAGCAGCTTACCGGGACAGGGGTGGAATCTGTTTTTT. Amino acids: CASSLPGQGWNLFF.

This clonotype showed up many times. V usage is TRBV5-1 and J usage is TRBJ1-1; D is perhaps TRBD1 (6 bases). The germline V gene has CDR1 SGHRS and CDR2 YFSETQ. Trimming took 0 bases from V and 11 from J, leaving 14 bases between them. The CDR3 is 13 amino acids. CDR3 residues: CASSLAGRQGAFF. In DNA form, the CDR3 reads TGCGCCAGCAGCTTGGCGGGGCGGCAGGGGGCTTTCTTT.

The chain carries TRBV20-1 and TRBJ2-1; 7 nucleotides align to TRBD2. The CDR3 runs to 13 residues. Germline V gene lookup returns CDR1 DFQATT and CDR2 SNEGSKA (reference sequence). Trimming at V came to 5 bases and at J to 3 bases, leaving 4 bases not matched to a gene. CDR3 coding DNA: TGCAGTGCTCTTGCTAGCGGCTACAATGAGCAGTTCTTC. Amino acids: CSALASGYNEQFF.

This clonotype was counted a few times. The chain employs TRBV12-3 or TRBV12-4 and TRBJ2-2, with D possibly being TRBD2 (5 bases). The CDR3 runs 17 residues. V was trimmed by 6 bases and J by 3 bases, leaving 20 bases between them. CDR3 sequence reads: CASSPPTTGTYTGELFF. CDR3 bases: TGTGCCAGCAGCCCCCCTACTACGGGAACTTACACCGGGGAGCTGTTTTTT.